This section outlines one T cell receptor beta chain sequence together with its context. This clone appeared a few times. What antigen it recognizes has not been identified. Within one base of it there is no much larger clone, and no base qualities were kept. This sample is part of a study of beta chain features in type 1 diabetes (dated by TCRdb to between 2017 and 2018). Regarding the complete study: Mean age, gender distribution, total cell number and subset yield did not differ between patients and healthy donors. A total of some 100,000,000 sorted cells were examined across all samples, and the number of cells per subset was strongly correlated with RNA yield. In the study, TCRB repertoires of sorted circulating CD4+ T cell subsets from recently diagnosed type 1 diabetes patients were compared with those of matched healthy donors. Regulatory and stem cell-like memory subsets were isolated from only 8 patients and roughly 8 healthy donors, whereas naive and central memory subsets came from all 30 or so donors.

Overall study outcomes, separate from this receptor: In all four CD4+ subsets, TCRB CDR3 length was moderately but significantly shorter in type 1 diabetes patients. Naive, central memory and regulatory TCRB repertoires appeared more similar among patients than among healthy donors. At VDJ recombination sites, type 1 diabetes patients had fewer insertions and more deleted nucleotides, which implies abnormalities in thymic rearrangement. Because the HLA sub-analyses included only small numbers of individuals, any influence of HLA type on TCRB rearrangement was left unresolved. Because cDNA was sequenced instead of genomic DNA, activated cells with high expression could be over-represented, although the groups did not differ in activation or CD3 levels. Shorter templates might have been favored by PCR, but patient and control samples were amplified and corrected together, so both groups would have been affected equally by any skew.

From each donor, a single peripheral blood sample of about 116 mL on average was drawn into heparinised tubes. Naive, central memory, regulatory and stem cell-like memory CD4+ T cells were sorted on a BD FACSAria II using a panel including CD45RO, CCR7, CD25, CD127, CD95 and CD27. A purity above 95% was achieved for all sorted populations. PBMCs were isolated immediately by Lymphoprep density gradient centrifugation and stained directly without culture. To minimize batch effects, samples were stained and sorted in pairs, one healthy donor with one patient per experiment. Spanning cysteine to phenylalanine, the CDR3 consists of 12 amino acids. The entry retains the CDR3 DNA only, 36 bases that are in frame from base 1. Cut back by 5 bases and 0 bases, the V and J ends lie 5 bases apart. The germline V gene sets CDR1 to SGHTA and CDR2 to FQGNSA. The entire amount of isolated RNA was reverse transcribed using the High Capacity cDNA Reverse Transcription Kit, so the sequenced TCRB transcripts were expressed ones. Deep immunoSEQ sequencing was applied to naive, central memory and regulatory T cell samples, giving an average of roughly 3.5 million total reads per sample. Sorted cells were lysed in RLT buffer, and RNA was extracted using DNase-treated RNeasy Micro or Mini kits according to cell number. Each cell subset was processed separately to prevent cross-contamination, with patient and healthy donor samples processed together. The immunoSEQ multiplex PCR was used to amplify TCRB sequences from cDNA, yielding 87-bp fragments that span the CDR3 region. Sequencing of the amplicons was performed on the Illumina HiSeq platform. Turning to the authors' computational methods: Synthetic template baselines were used to correct PCR bias computationally, reads within Hamming distance 2 were collapsed together, and singletons that could not be merged were discarded. Reads were aligned to IMGT to assign V, D and J genes, CDR3 length, and insertions or deletions at six rearrangement sites. Within each subset, clonotype counts were normalized to the number of sorted cells before true diversity and Gini coefficients were calculated with the tcR R package. The overlap coefficient, calculated on TCRB nucleotide sequences, was used to quantify repertoire sharing. TCRdb took this table from immuneACCESS and kept in-frame rearrangements with V and J called. Such tables lack part of the clones; where checked against another copy, unresolved V genes explain under half of the gap, and the rest is unexplained. The DNA gave D and trimming, while V, J and clone size come from that table. Within this sample are almost 350,000 clones, with 9.3% of them counted one time only. The ten largest make up roughly 1% of the sample.

The sequence came from a young man with type 1 diabetes. Recombination connected TRBV7-2 to TRBJ2-7, with no confidently assigned D gene. What was sequenced was central memory CD4+ T cells from blood. CDR3 sequence: CASSPYSYEQYF. The nucleotide sequence reads as follows: TGTGCCAGCAGCCCCTACTCCTACGAGCAGTACTTC.